These T cell receptor beta chains were read from a single sample in a study of T-cell memory formation after mild COVID-19. Each CDR3 protein is one row after TCRdb ran MiXCR on the 5' RACE reads. The repertoire holds fewer than 500,000 distinct CDR3 sequences, with more than 20% as singletons. Sequencing was done on a sample of PBMCs or a T cell subset sorted from them (not recorded which). Receptors originate from an adult woman who had mild COVID-19 (a few samples of this study predate the infection). Cell type and time point are not known. Both conserved end residues are part of each CDR3.

V gene | CDR3 protein
TRBV27 | CASSWELAGITDTQYF
TRBV29-1 | CSVALRGVDQPQHF
TRBV9 | CASSVSSRGKGGETQYF
TRBV6-2/TRBV6-3 | CASTGDVFRDRYNQPQHF
TRBV30 | CAWSSGQGSNEQFF
TRBV7-9 | CASSSAGLAGASRGAQYF
TRBV7-2 | CASSLLRNQPQHF
TRBV27 | CASSPITGESGYTF
TRBV18 | CASSRASYNEQFF
TRBV4-2 | CASSQEGEGSFWYGYTF
TRBV5-1 | CASSLGQGIADEQFF
TRBV24-1 | CATTASGSGDTQYF
TRBV7-9 | CASSYLSGAGETQYF
TRBV11-2 | CASSLIRRETQYF